The 6 T cell receptor beta chains presented below share a single source sample, sequenced in a study of shared clonotypes between healthy human individuals. Sequencing was performed with immunoSEQ multiplex PCR; in TCRdb, only in-frame clones are kept and a portion is missing. There are around 300,000 clones in the sample; roughly 84% occur only once, and about 17% lies in the top ten. Sequencing used memory CD8+ T cells sorted from blood. As for subset: CD45RO+ cells pooled with CCR7-negative TemRA cells. The receptor source for this set is a man aged 18 to 30 in good health.

This clone was seen only a few times. This sequence joins TRBV7-9 and TRBJ1-1; a possible D gene is TRBD1 (6 bases). Germline V gene lookup returns CDR1 SEHNR and CDR2 FQNEAQ (reference sequence). The CDR3 is 11 amino acids. For the CDR3, the DNA is TGTGCAGTAGAGGGGGACACTGAAGCTTTCTTT. Translation gives CAVEGDTEAFF.

V is TRBV4-3 and J is TRBJ1-5; a weak D match, TRBD1 (6 bases). The CDR3 loop spans 16 amino acids. V was shortened by 2 bases and J by 0 bases, with 11 bases between the two germline ends. Germline-derived CDR1 and CDR2 are LGHNA and YSLEER. The CDR3 nucleotides read TGCGCCAGCAGCCAAAACAGGGATTCTAGCAATCAGCCCCAGCATTTT. This gives the protein CASSQNRDSSNQPQHF.

To note about this clone: At one end, the junction sequence differs from germline, possibly due to a read error. V is TRBV27 and J is TRBJ1-4, with 7 positions matching TRBD1. This CDR3 is 15 amino acids long. CDR1 and CDR2 (germline): MNHEY, SMNVEV (reference sequence). In nucleotides, the CDR3 is TGTGCCAGCAGATTATACGACAGGGAGAGTGAAAAACTGTTTTTT. It encodes CASRLYDRESEKLFF.

V is TRBV7-9 and J is TRBJ1-2; 7 nucleotides line up with TRBD1. This CDR3 spans 15 amino acids. The J segment lost 4 bases and the V segment lost 0 bases, leaving 5 bases of the junction unmatched. Germline-derived CDR1 and CDR2 are SEHNR and FQNEAQ (reference sequence). CDR3 nucleotide sequence: TGTGCCAGCAGCTTAGCGGGAGACAGGGCCTATGGCTACACCTTC. This gives the protein CASSLAGDRAYGYTF.

A word on this clone: The germline gene is not matched at one end of the junction; a read error may be the cause. The V and J genes are TRBV19 and TRBJ2-7; TRBD1 agrees at 7 bases. Germline CDR1 reads LNHDA; CDR2 reads SQIVND (reference sequence). CDR3 size: 15 residues. CDR3 in amino acids: CASSIGTGVYYEQHF. CDR3 nucleotide sequence: TGTGCCAGTAGTATAGGGACAGGCGTTTACTACGAGCAGCACTTC.

The V and J genes are TRBV29-1 and TRBJ2-1; D call uncertain. Germline CDR1 is SQVTM and CDR2 is ANQGSEA. V gave up 8 bases and J gave up 10 bases, with 15 bases separating them. The CDR3 totals 11 residues. CDR3 coding DNA: TGCAGCATTACTTGGGTCGGGGAGCAGTTCTTC. This translates into CSITWVGEQFF.